This T cell receptor beta chain stems from a study of shared clonotypes between healthy human individuals. Genomic DNA belonging to each subset was distributed in equal measure over several immunoSEQ plates. TCRdb keeps only in-frame clones here, not all; method: immunoSEQ multiplex PCR. This table holds 490,000 or so clones, roughly 85% found once. The CDR3 has 14 amino acids. Germline V CDR1 and CDR2: SGDLS, YYNGEE. V lost 4 bases and J lost 6, with 17 bases in between. The sequenced sample consisted of PBMCs. This rearrangement joins TRBV9 to TRBJ2-7, with D possibly called TRBD1 or TRBD2 (6 bases each). This clonotype originated in a woman between 35 and 50 years old in good health. Some clones in this sample may be carry-over from other donors' samples. The CDR3, as DNA: TGTGCCAGCAGCCCCGTGAGGGGGGTAGGCGAGCAGTACTTC. Translation: CASSPVRGVGEQYF.